Following are 3 T cell receptor beta chains from one sample sequenced in a study of CD8+CD57+ T cells in acquired aplastic anemia (dated by TCRdb to 2017 to 2018). Sequencing instrument: Illumina HiSeq 2000. Genomic DNA served as template for TCR beta VDJ combination and CDR3 sequence profiling. TCRdb reworked the public reads: Q25 trimming with fastp, MiXCR clone assembly, productive beta chains retained. Records with the same CDR3 protein are collapsed into one entry carrying the most frequent genes and DNA. For this sample there are under 350,000 distinct CDR3 sequences; roughly 61% appear just once. The top ten clones comprise 1% to 1.5% of the sample. The patients picked for sequencing were ones in whom flow cytometry had shown an expansion of CD8+CD57+ cells. The source material was sorted CD4+, CD8+, or CD8+CD57+ T cells (not recorded which) from PBMCs. Receptors originate from a human donor with aplastic anemia.

The V gene is TRBV7-9, the J gene TRBJ2-7; D not certain. The V gene lost 4 bases and the J gene lost 3 bases, with 10 bases spanning the gap. Germline CDR1 reads SEHNR; CDR2 reads FQNEAQ (reference sequence). The CDR3 spans 13 residues. CDR3 protein: CASSSLLVYEQYF. CDR3 DNA sequence: TGTGCCAGCAGCTCCCTTTTAGTCTACGAGCAGTACTTC. Using reference TRBV7-9 and TRBJ2-7 for the parts outside the CDR3, the full variable domain is DTGVSQNPRHKITKRGQNVTFRCDPISEHNRLYWYRQTLGQGPEFLTYFQNEAQLEKSRLLSDRFSAERPKGSFSTLEIQRTEQGDSAMYLCASSSLLVYEQYFGPGTRLTVT.

This clonotype came up a few times. This chain joins TRBV19 and TRBJ2-3; D not certain. The germline V gene encodes CDR1 LNHDA and CDR2 SQIVND (reference sequence). The CDR3 runs 14 residues. V was clipped by 3 bases and J by 2 bases, with 9 bases between them. The CDR3, as DNA: TGTGCCAGTAGTATTTTAGTCTCCACAGATACGCAGTATTTT. Its protein product is CASSILVSTDTQYF.

At least ten counts were recorded for this clonotype. The chain has TRBV6-1 and TRBJ1-2; no definite D call. CDR1 MNHNS and CDR2 SASEGT come from the germline V gene. CDR3 size: 18 residues. V was clipped by 0 bases and J by 7 bases, with 24 bases between them. CDR3 nucleotides: TGTGCCAGCAGTGAAGCGTACGCACCTCCGAGCAGCCCCATTGGCTACACCTTC. As protein: CASSEAYAPPSSPIGYTF.